This T cell receptor (beta chain) was recovered during a study of shared clonotypes between healthy human individuals. Study overall: The composition of the donors was a couple of women and a few men aged 18 to 49. General study findings and limits: An expected dependence of interdonor clonotype sharing on sequencing depth was noted.

DNA from unsorted PBMC was sequenced on ten immunoSEQ deep assay plates. Sequencing was performed with immunoSEQ multiplex PCR; in TCRdb, only in-frame clones are kept and a portion is missing. This sample carries under 600,000 clones, roughly 79% of them seen once, and the ten largest clones take 12%. A remark on this clone: Its matching antigen is unknown.

Genomic DNA of unsorted samples came from about 100 million PBMCs. This receptor was identified in a woman aged 40 to 55 in good health. Some clones in this sample may be carry-over from other donors' samples. Specimen: PBMCs.

DNA of the CDR3: TGCAGTGCTAGGGGGGATGGGGGCTACACCTTC. Translated: CSARGDGGYTF. The chain carries TRBV20-1 and TRBJ1-2, with TRBD1 as a possible D gene (5 bases). V lost 3 bases, J lost 8 bases, and 10 bases lay in between. The length of the CDR3 is 11 residues. Germline V gene sequence: CDR1 DFQATT, CDR2 SNEGSKA (reference sequence).